This T cell receptor (beta chain) was sequenced in a study of cytomegalovirus exposure and HLA in healthy donors. Findings and limits, study-wide: TRBV6-2, TRBV6-3 and some other V segments were unresolvable in 87-base-pair reads. Solely CMV serostatus was available to characterize immune exposure.

Germline V CDR1 and CDR2: LNHNV, YYDKDF (reference sequence). The CDR3 is made up of 15 amino acids. The V gene lost 3 bases and the J gene lost 0 bases, with 12 bases spanning the gap. In regard to this clone: Its cognate antigen is unknown.

These donors, healthy bone marrow donors, were studied. This PCR relied on a set of 60 Vbeta primers and 13 Jbeta primers. Sequencing was performed with immunoSEQ multiplex PCR; in TCRdb, only in-frame clones are kept and a portion is missing. The sample has 150,000 to 200,000 clones; approximately 70% are singletons. The sequence was obtained from a man aged 40-50 years in good health and CMV-seropositive. This chain links TRBV15 with TRBJ2-7; tentatively, D is TRBD1 (5 bases). Sequenced input: PBMCs. This chain's CDR3 is CATSSSRQSSYEQYF. The CDR3 bases are TGTGCCACCAGCAGTAGTAGACAGAGCTCCTACGAGCAGTACTTC.